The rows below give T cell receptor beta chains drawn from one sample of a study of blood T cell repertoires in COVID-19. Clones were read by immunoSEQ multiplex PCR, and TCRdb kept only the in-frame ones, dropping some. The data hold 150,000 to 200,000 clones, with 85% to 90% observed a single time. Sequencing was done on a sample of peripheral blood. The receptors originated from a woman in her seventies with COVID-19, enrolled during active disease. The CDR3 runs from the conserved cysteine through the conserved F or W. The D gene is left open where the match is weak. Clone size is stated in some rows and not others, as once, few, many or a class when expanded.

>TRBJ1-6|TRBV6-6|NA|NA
CASSYDRNNSPLHF
TGTGCCAGCAGTTATGACAGAAACAATTCACCCCTCCACTTT
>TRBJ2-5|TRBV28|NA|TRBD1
CASSLQGSQETQYF
TGTGCCAGCAGTCTACAGGGGTCCCAAGAGACCCAGTACTTC
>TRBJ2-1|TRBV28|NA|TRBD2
CASSKGLVSNEQFF
TGTGCCAGCAGCAAAGGACTAGTAAGCAATGAGCAGTTCTTC
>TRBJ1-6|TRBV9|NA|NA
CASSSPGTAGVNSPLHF
TGTGCCAGCAGCTCCCCGGGTACAGCGGGGGTTAATTCACCCCTCCACTTT
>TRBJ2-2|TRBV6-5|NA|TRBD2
CASSRLAIFTGELFF
TGTGCCAGCAGTCGACTAGCGATATTCACCGGGGAGCTGTTTTTT
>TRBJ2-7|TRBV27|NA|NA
CASGSPYEQYF
TGTGCCAGCGGCTCGCCCTACGAGCAGTACTTC
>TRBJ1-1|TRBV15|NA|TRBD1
CATSETGTGNTEAFF
TGTGCCACCAGCGAAACCGGGACAGGTAACACTGAAGCTTTCTTT
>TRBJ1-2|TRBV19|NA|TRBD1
CASSAAGTGRGYTF
TGTGCCAGTAGTGCAGCCGGGACAGGGCGAGGCTACACCTTC
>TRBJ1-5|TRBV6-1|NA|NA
CASSEGGGNQPQHF
TGTGCCAGCAGTGAGGGAGGGGGCAATCAGCCCCAGCATTTT
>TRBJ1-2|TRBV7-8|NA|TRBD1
CASSLVSGQVGNYGYTF
TGTGCCAGCAGCTTAGTTTCCGGACAGGTGGGAAACTATGGCTACACCTTC
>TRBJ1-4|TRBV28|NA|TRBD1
CASSSPRGPSNEKLFF
TGTGCCAGCAGCTCCCCTAGGGGGCCCTCTAATGAAAAACTGTTTTTT
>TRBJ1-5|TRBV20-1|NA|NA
CSARDRAIGGF
TGCAGTGCTAGAGATCGTGCAATAGGGGGATTT
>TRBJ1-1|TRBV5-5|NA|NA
CASGGGTSGTEAFF
TGTGCCAGCGGAGGAGGAACTTCGGGCACTGAAGCTTTCTTT
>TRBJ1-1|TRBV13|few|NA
CASSFSGVTEAFF
TGTGCCAGCAGCTTTTCGGGGGTCACTGAAGCTTTCTTT
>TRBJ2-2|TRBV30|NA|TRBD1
CAWSLNRGPGELFF
TGTGCCTGGAGCTTAAACAGGGGGCCCGGGGAGCTGTTTTTT
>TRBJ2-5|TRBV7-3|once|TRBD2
CASSPGTSRQGAQYF
TGTGCCAGCAGCCCGGGGACTAGCAGGCAAGGGGCCCAGTACTTC
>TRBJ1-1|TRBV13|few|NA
CASRTRVNTEAFF
TGTGCCAGCAGGACGAGGGTGAACACTGAAGCTTTCTTT
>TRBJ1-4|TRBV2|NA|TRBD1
CASSENRGGFEKLFF
TGTGCCAGCAGTGAAAACAGGGGAGGTTTTGAAAAACTGTTTTTT
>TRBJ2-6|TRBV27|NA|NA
CASMIQGTPGANVLTF
TGTGCCAGCATGATTCAGGGTACTCCCGGGGCCAACGTCCTGACTTTC